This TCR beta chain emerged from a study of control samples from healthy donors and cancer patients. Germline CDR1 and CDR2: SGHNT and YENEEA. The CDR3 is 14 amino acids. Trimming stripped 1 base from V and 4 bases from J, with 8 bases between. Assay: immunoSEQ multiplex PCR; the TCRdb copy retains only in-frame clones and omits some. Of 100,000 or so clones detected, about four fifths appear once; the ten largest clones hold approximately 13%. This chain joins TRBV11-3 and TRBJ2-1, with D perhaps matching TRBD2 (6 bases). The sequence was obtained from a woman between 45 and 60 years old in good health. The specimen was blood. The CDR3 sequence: CASSLAGVYNEQFF. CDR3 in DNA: TGTGCCAGCAGCTTAGCGGGAGTTTACAATGAGCAGTTCTTC.